A single TCR beta chain is shown here with its context. These data belong to a study of blood T cell repertoires in COVID-19. TCRdb's copy holds only in-frame clones and misses some; the assay was immunoSEQ multiplex PCR. The sample carries about 280,000 clones, 91% recorded once. The CDR3 runs 16 residues. In assigning cohorts, the study relied on participant-reported clinical history. People in the exposed group encountered a COVID-19 case within 2 weeks before entering the study. The specimen was PBMCs or T cells enriched from blood (not recorded which). The TCR comes from a middle-aged man who had been exposed to COVID-19. The chain carries TRBV21-1 and TRBJ1-5; TRBD1 is the table's D call, not checked against the DNA. TRBV21-1 constitutes a pseudogene. CDR3 nucleotides: TGTGCCAGCAGCAAAAGGGGGAGACAGAACAATCAGCCCCAGCATTTT. This sequence encodes CASSKRGRQNNQPQHF.